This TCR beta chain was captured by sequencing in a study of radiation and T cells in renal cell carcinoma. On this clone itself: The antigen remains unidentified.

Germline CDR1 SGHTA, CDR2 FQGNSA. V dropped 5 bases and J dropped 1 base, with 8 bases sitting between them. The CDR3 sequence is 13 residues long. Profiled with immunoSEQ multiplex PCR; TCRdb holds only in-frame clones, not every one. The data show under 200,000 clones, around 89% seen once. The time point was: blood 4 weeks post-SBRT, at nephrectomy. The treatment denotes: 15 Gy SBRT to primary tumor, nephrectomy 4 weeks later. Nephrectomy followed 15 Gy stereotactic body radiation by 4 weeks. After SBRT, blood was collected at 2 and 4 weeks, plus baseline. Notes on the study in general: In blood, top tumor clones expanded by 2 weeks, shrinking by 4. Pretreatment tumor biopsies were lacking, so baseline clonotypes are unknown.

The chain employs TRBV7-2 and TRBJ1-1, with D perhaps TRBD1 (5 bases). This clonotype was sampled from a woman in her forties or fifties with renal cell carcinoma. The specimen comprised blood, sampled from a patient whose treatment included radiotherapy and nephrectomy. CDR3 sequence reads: CASSMTENTEAFF. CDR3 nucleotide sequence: TGTGCCAGCAGCATGACAGAGAACACTGAAGCTTTCTTT.